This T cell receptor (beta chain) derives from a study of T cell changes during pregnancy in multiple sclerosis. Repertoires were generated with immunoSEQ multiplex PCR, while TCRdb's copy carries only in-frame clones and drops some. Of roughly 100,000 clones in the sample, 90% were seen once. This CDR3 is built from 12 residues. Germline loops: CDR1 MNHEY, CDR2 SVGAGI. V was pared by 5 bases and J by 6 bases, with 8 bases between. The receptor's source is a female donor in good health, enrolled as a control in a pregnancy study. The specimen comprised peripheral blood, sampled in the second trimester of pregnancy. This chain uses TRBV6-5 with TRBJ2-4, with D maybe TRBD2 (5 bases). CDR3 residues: CASSRSGNIQYF. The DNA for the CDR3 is TGTGCCAGCAGTCGGAGCGGAAACATTCAGTACTTC.